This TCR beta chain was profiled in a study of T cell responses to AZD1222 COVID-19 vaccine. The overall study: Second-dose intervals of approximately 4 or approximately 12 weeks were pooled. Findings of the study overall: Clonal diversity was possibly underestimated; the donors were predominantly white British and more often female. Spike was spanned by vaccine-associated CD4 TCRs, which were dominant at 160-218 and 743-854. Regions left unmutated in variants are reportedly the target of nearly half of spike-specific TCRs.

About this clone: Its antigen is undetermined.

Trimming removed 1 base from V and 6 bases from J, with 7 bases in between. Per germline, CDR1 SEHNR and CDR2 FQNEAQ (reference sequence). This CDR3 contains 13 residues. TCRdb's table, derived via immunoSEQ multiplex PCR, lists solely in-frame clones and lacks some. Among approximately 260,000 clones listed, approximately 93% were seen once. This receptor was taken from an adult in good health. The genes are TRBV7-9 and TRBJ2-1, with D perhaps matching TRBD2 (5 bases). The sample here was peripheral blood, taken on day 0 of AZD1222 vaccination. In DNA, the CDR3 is TGTGCCAGCAGCTTAGTAGGAGGCAATGAGCAGTTCTTC. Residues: CASSLVGGNEQFF.